A selection of T cell receptor beta chains follows, all from one sample in a study of CXCR3-negative and CXCR3-positive naive CD8 T cells. No DNA is given; TCRdb re-called the 5' RACE reads and lists each CDR3 protein once. This listing includes about 98,000 distinct CDR3 sequences. Sequenced input: naive CXCR3+ CD8+ T cells from blood. Receptor source: a human donor in good health. Some clones in this sample may be carry-over from other donors' samples. Both conserved end residues are part of each CDR3.

j_call v_call cdr3_aa
TRBJ2-7 TRBV7-6 CASSTPTSLAYEQYF
TRBJ2-5 TRBV12-3/TRBV12-4 CASSEVTDPQETQYF
TRBJ2-2 TRBV6-5 CASSYIVGGGELFF
TRBJ1-1 TRBV2 CASRGEGFTEAFF
TRBJ2-3 TRBV19 CASRSLAGGTDTQYF
TRBJ2-7 TRBV4-2 CASSQEKAGDFYEQYF
TRBJ1-1 TRBV29-1 CSVDRTGAMNTEAFF
TRBJ1-2 TRBV21-1 CASSKGRFTRGPNYGYTF
TRBJ2-1 TRBV7-9 CASSLALGQGNEQFF
TRBJ2-5 TRBV27 CASSEVAAETQYF
TRBJ2-2 TRBV9 CASSDDGGELFF
TRBJ2-1 TRBV3-1 CASSQVDQISSYNEQFF
TRBJ2-3 TRBV20-1 CSAPIFVSVSDTQYF
TRBJ2-7 TRBV28 CASSPTPGKTYEQYF
TRBJ2-7 TRBV29-1 CSAGTGDSYEQYF
TRBJ2-6 TRBV9 CASSGLSGAVSGANVLTF
TRBJ2-5 TRBV15 CATSRDRTQGGTQYF
TRBJ2-7 TRBV20-1 CSARVARGGAQYEQYF
TRBJ2-2 TRBV29-1 CSVDASGDTGELFF
TRBJ2-5 TRBV6-2/TRBV6-3 CASSYDLAGAFQETQYF
TRBJ2-3 TRBV28 CASSLYGVTDTQYF
TRBJ2-3 TRBV28 CASSLSPDTQYF
TRBJ2-3 TRBV27 CASSTIFGIDTDTQYF
TRBJ2-7 TRBV20-1 CSASGLAGGIYYEQYF
TRBJ2-7 TRBV15 CATSRTGTGVYEQYF
TRBJ2-7 TRBV28 CASSSKELAGAYEQYF
TRBJ2-7 TRBV29-1 CSVEGDTYEQYF
TRBJ2-7 TRBV12-3/TRBV12-4 CASSFSGQDSYF
TRBJ2-7 TRBV5-5 CASSLSGGRSYEQYF
TRBJ1-1 TRBV2 CASSEALQVGSWGDTEAFF
TRBJ2-7 TRBV7-9 CASSSWDSPYYEQYF
TRBJ2-5 TRBV12-3/TRBV12-4 CASSEDGTQYF
TRBJ2-3 TRBV14 CASSQDLRTLSTDTQYF
TRBJ2-1 TRBV20-1 CSARPGGEQFF
TRBJ1-1 TRBV12-3/TRBV12-4 CASRRGLDTEAFF
TRBJ2-3 TRBV14 CASSQGDTQYF
TRBJ1-1 TRBV29-1 CSVPHEENTEAFF
TRBJ2-3 TRBV6-4 CASGGTSTDTQYF
TRBJ2-7 TRBV12-3/TRBV12-4 CASSSGTGGEQYF
TRBJ1-4 TRBV20-1 CSARQPIVTNEKLFF
TRBJ1-4 TRBV7-9 CASSGQTGVPNEKLFF
TRBJ1-1 TRBV14 CASSPTKLNTEAFF
TRBJ2-7 TRBV15 CATRDPFGSYEQYF
TRBJ1-2 TRBV19 CATTQGTGAPGYTF
TRBJ1-3 TRBV6-5 CASSSRPDISGNTIYF
TRBJ2-7 TRBV14 CASSPEGHEQYF
TRBJ1-1 TRBV20-1 CSARDPLPTEAFF
TRBJ2-2 TRBV6-6 CASSYSLVAGELFF
TRBJ2-7 TRBV27 CASSPAEGAYEQYF
TRBJ1-1 TRBV12-3/TRBV12-4 CASSTKDRVITEAFF
TRBJ2-7 TRBV27 CASSLYGTSSYEQYF
TRBJ2-1 TRBV15 CATSRPSYNEQFF
TRBJ2-7 TRBV27 CASRGAGTSGYEQYF
TRBJ2-6 TRBV4-3 CASSQDVGGTGANVLTF
TRBJ2-1 TRBV7-9 CASSPFLDEQFF